This TCR beta chain was obtained from a study of blood T cell repertoires in COVID-19. Across the study: The cDNA or gDNA used as material had been derived from T cells, B-cell-depleted T cells, or PBMCs.

J gave up 2 bases and V 1 base, and 2 bases lay outside the gene matches. Germline V gene lookup returns CDR1 SGHRS and CDR2 YFSETQ. This CDR3 region has 15 residues. Sequenced by immunoSEQ multiplex PCR; TCRdb stores in-frame clones only, minus some. The data show some 73,000 clones, roughly 85% seen once. Seattle patients were enrolled while actively infected and followed longitudinally. The specimen sequenced was peripheral blood. The chain combines TRBV5-1 with TRBJ2-3, with TRBD2 matching over 9 bases. This TCR was sampled from a man over 45 with COVID-19, enrolled during active disease. The CDR3 sequence is CASSLPSGTTDTQYF. CDR3 coding DNA: TGCGCCAGCAGCTTGCCTAGCGGGACCACAGATACGCAGTATTTT.